These 2 T cell receptor beta chains were all obtained from the same sample, sequenced in a study of blood T cells in healthy people across ages. Using a J-beta primer mix together with a sample-barcoded 5' primer, a second PCR was run for roughly 6 to 12 cycles. TCRdb re-derived calls from the 5' RACE reads in MiXCR, one entry per CDR3 protein. The sample has 700,000 to 850,000 distinct CDR3 sequences, 53% seen once. The sequencing input was blood. These receptors were obtained from a man older than 75 in good health.

This clonotype was found a few times. The chain joins TRBV7-9 to TRBJ1-1; 9 nucleotides match TRBD1. The J segment lost 3 bases and the V segment lost 2 bases, leaving 7 bases of the junction unmatched. The CDR3 has 16 residues. Germline assignment: CDR1 SEHNR and CDR2 FQNEAQ (reference sequence). CDR3 in DNA: TGTGCCAGCAGCTTACCGCTTCGGACAGGGGACACTGAAGCTTTCTTT. This gives the protein CASSLPLRTGDTEAFF.

This chain's CDR3 is CASIQTRQNHAYF. The CDR3 nucleotides read TGTGCCAGCATCCAAACCCGACAGAATCACGCGTATTTT. The chain has TRBV21-1 and TRBJ2-3. TRBV21-1 is noted as a pseudogene. The CDR3 is made up of 13 amino acids.